The entry below describes one T cell receptor (beta chain). What it binds is unknown. A single record per CDR3 protein comes from TCRdb applying MiXCR to the RT-PCR reads. The table shows about 6,000 distinct CDR3 sequences, with approximately 65% occurring only once. The sample is drawn from a study of yellow fever vaccine responses in identical twins. This CDR3 is 13 amino acids long. Germline-derived CDR1 and CDR2 are KGHSH and LQKENI. V was clipped by 4 bases and J by 0 bases, with 7 bases between them. Overall study findings and caveats: Convergence reportedly seemed to mark part of the twins' vaccine T cell response, with personalization marking the rest.

This chain connects TRBV18 to TRBJ2-7, with a tentative D call TRBD1 (6 bases). The sequence was collected from a young woman who received the yellow fever vaccine. The sample was T cells from blood (PBMCs), unsorted or a sorted subset (not recorded which), taken before or after yellow fever vaccination (not recorded which). CDR3 in amino acids: CASSRDNSYEQYF. CDR3 bases: TGTGCCAGCTCACGGGACAACTCCTACGAGCAGTACTTC.